Below, 31 T cell receptor beta chains from the same sample are listed, as sequenced in a study of identical twins. Each CDR3 protein gets one entry after TCRdb re-called the 5' RACE reads with MiXCR. The table records 500,000 to 600,000 distinct CDR3 sequences, around 20% of them present only once. Separately, the same data were catalogued under a study of T cells expressing NK-cell markers.

Sequenced: CD4+ T cells sorted from blood. These receptors were obtained from a woman aged 18-29 years in good health.

This chain connects TRBV11-2 to TRBJ2-1, with D unclear. This CDR3 contains 15 residues. Germline V gene data show CDR1 as SGHAT and CDR2 as FQNNGV. V lost 3 bases and J 8 bases, leaving 17 bases between the germline ends. CDR3 sequence: CASSFRLVGDHEQFF. The CDR3 coding sequence is TGTGCCAGCAGCTTTAGGCTAGTAGGTGATCATGAGCAGTTCTTC.

A few counts support this clonotype. V is TRBV29-1 and J is TRBJ1-1, with D hard to call. CDR3 length: 9 amino acids. V was trimmed by 7 bases and J by 8 bases, leaving 8 bases between them. Germline CDR1 SQVTM, CDR2 ANQGSEA. Here the CDR3 reads CSAGSEAFF. CDR3 sequence (DNA): TGCAGCGCAGGTTCCGAAGCTTTCTTT.

The table lists this clonotype with a few counts. V is TRBV6-1 and J is TRBJ1-4, with 9 bases matching TRBD1. CDR3 size: 14 residues. J lost 12 bases, V lost 6 bases, and 11 bases had no gene match. From germline, CDR1 is MNHNS and CDR2 SASEGT. Written as DNA, the CDR3 is TGTGCCAGCAGAGCCGGGACAGGGAGTGTAGAACTGTTTTTT. Its translation is CASRAGTGSVELFF.

This clonotype showed up just a few times. This CDR3 is CASSRTVANTGELFF. The DNA for the CDR3 is TGTGCCAGCAGCCGGACAGTCGCGAACACCGGGGAGCTGTTTTTT. The chain recombines TRBV12-3 or TRBV12-4 with TRBJ2-2; TRBD1 might be the D (6 bases). The CDR3 is made up of 15 amino acids. Trimming stripped 6 bases from V and 0 bases from J, with 11 bases between.

This clonotype has only one observation. CDR3 loop: CASSALDPGEQYF. CDR3 coding DNA: TGTGCCAGCAGCGCCCTCGACCCGGGAGAGCAGTACTTC. This sequence joins TRBV7-7 and TRBJ2-7, with a possible D match to TRBD2 (5 bases). In germline, CDR1 is SSHAT, CDR2 FNYEAQ (reference sequence). The CDR3 length is 13 residues. Trimming took 5 bases from V and 7 from J, leaving 15 bases between them.

The chain employs TRBV11-2 and TRBJ2-3; D unclear. CDR1 and CDR2 from the germline V gene are SGHAT and FQNNGV. V was cut by 4 bases and J by 0 bases, with 11 bases left in between. The length of the CDR3 is 15 residues. The DNA for the CDR3 is TGTGCCAGCAGCTCATGGAAACCTAGCACAGATACGCAGTATTTT. Translating gives CASSSWKPSTDTQYF.

This clonotype was seen a few times. This chain joins TRBV20-1 and TRBJ2-7, with TRBD2 identical over 12 bases. The ends lost 3 bases at V and 3 bases at J; junction bases unmatched: 3. The CDR3 runs 14 residues. CDR1 is DFQATT, CDR2 SNEGSKA, per germline (reference sequence). CDR3 DNA sequence: TGCAGTGCTAGGGGACTAGCGGGCCACTACGAGCAGTACTTC. Translation gives CSARGLAGHYEQYF.

Ten or more counts support this clonotype. The CDR3 protein is CASSSSSREQYF. CDR3 coding DNA: TGTGCCAGCAGCTCTAGTAGCCGCGAGCAGTACTTC. This chain links TRBV7-9 with TRBJ2-7; no clear D gene. This CDR3 contains 12 residues. The V end lost 4 bases, the J end lost 6 bases, and 10 bases lay between the germline ends. The germline gives CDR1 SEHNR, CDR2 FQNEAQ (reference sequence).

This clonotype was recorded a few times. The chain has TRBV21-1 and TRBJ2-3; the DNA was not compared with TRBD2, the D call given in the table. TRBV21-1 is a known pseudogene. CDR3 size: 18 residues. CDR3 nucleotides: TGTGCCAGCAGCAGCTCCGGGGGAGGAGCGGCTAGCACAGATACGCAGTATTTT. Protein: CASSSSGGGAASTDTQYF.

The rearrangement links TRBV5-1 to TRBJ1-5; a possible D gene is TRBD1 (6 bases). Trimming cost V 4 bases and J 6 bases, with 11 bases left between them. The V gene's germline CDR1 is SGHRS and CDR2 YFSETQ. CDR3 length: 13 residues. The CDR3 DNA reads as TGCGCCAGCAGCCAAACAGGGACTCAGCCCCAGCATTTT. It yields the protein CASSQTGTQPQHF.

The rearrangement links TRBV7-9 to TRBJ2-1, with 9 nucleotides matching TRBD2. Germline assignment: CDR1 SEHNR and CDR2 FQNEAQ (reference sequence). The CDR3 length is 17 residues. The junction had 6 bases not matched to a gene; V was cut back by 1 base and J by 2 bases. This chain's CDR3 is CASSLGQAGGPYNEQFF. In nucleotides, the CDR3 is TGTGCCAGCAGCTTAGGACAGGCGGGAGGGCCCTACAATGAGCAGTTCTTC.

The rearrangement links TRBV12-3 or TRBV12-4 to TRBJ2-2, with a tentative D call TRBD1 (5 bases). Trimming pared 4 bases from V and 0 bases from J, leaving 6 bases between. This CDR3 region has 14 residues. For the CDR3, the DNA is TGTGCCAGCAGTTACAGGTCGAACACCGGGGAGCTGTTTTTT. Translating it yields CASSYRSNTGELFF.

The CDR3 sequence: CASSYLGRGGDTEAFF. CDR3 nucleotide sequence: TGTGCCAGCAGTTACTTGGGTAGGGGGGGAGACACTGAAGCTTTCTTT. V and J are TRBV6-5 and TRBJ1-1; D might be TRBD1 (6 bases). V shed 1 base and J shed 3 bases, with 15 bases lying between them. The CDR3 sequence is 16 residues long. Germline CDR1 and CDR2: MNHEY and SVGAGI.

The sample holds a few counts of this clonotype. This sequence joins TRBV18 and TRBJ1-1; 9 nucleotides align to TRBD1. From germline, CDR1 is KGHSH and CDR2 LQKENI. The CDR3 contains 13 residues. Germline trimming cut 8 bases from V and 7 bases from J; bases unmatched to any gene: 8. CDR3 in amino acids: CASQGTGSVEAFF. The CDR3 nucleotides are TGTGCCAGCCAAGGGACAGGGTCGGTTGAAGCTTTCTTT.

This chain joins TRBV29-1 and TRBJ1-2; 10 bases agree with TRBD1. The CDR3 spans 13 residues. The V gene's germline CDR1 is SQVTM and CDR2 ANQGSEA. As DNA, the CDR3 is TGCGCCGATTTAGGACAGGGGGACTATGGCTACACCTTC. Translation gives CADLGQGDYGYTF.

Only a few counts were recorded for this clonotype. V is TRBV4-3 and J is TRBJ2-2; D uncertain. This CDR3 is 15 amino acids long. Trimming shortened V by 1 base and J by 0 bases, and 6 bases separated the two germline ends. Germline V gene data show CDR1 as LGHNA and CDR2 as YSLEER. CDR3: CASSQGITNTGELFF. The CDR3 DNA sequence: TGCGCCAGCAGCCAAGGGATAACGAACACCGGGGAGCTGTTTTTT.

This clonotype has a handful of counts. The chain joins TRBV7-2 to TRBJ1-2; D is uncertain. The CDR3 covers 13 residues. The germline V gene encodes CDR1 SGHTA and CDR2 FQGNSA. V lost 1 base, J lost 4 bases, and 7 bases lay in between. Written as DNA, the CDR3 is TGTGCCAGCAGCTTAGAAGGACGCTATGGCTACACCTTC. It yields the protein CASSLEGRYGYTF.

This clonotype showed up many times. The chain combines TRBV6-1 with TRBJ2-7; D perhaps matches TRBD1 (6 bases). Germline lookup yields CDR1 MNHNS and CDR2 SASEGT. V lost 7 bases to trimming and J lost 5 bases, with 18 bases between them. The CDR3 contains 14 residues. This chain's CDR3 is CASKTKTGRNEQYF. The CDR3 bases are TGTGCCAGCAAAACTAAGACAGGACGTAACGAGCAGTACTTC.

CDR3 region: CASSLVYRVYSPLHF. The CDR3 DNA is TGTGCCAGCAGCTTAGTTTATCGGGTTTATTCACCCCTCCACTTT. The V and J genes are TRBV11-2 and TRBJ1-6, with unresolved D. There are 15 residues in the CDR3. The germline V and J ends were trimmed by 1 base and 8 bases, with 12 bases remaining between them. Germline-derived CDR1 and CDR2 are SGHAT and FQNNGV.

This clonotype was detected only a few times. The chain carries TRBV6-5 and TRBJ1-6, with unresolved D. CDR3 length: 13 amino acids. V lost 4 bases, J lost 8 bases, and 9 bases lay in between. From germline, CDR1 is MNHEY and CDR2 SVGAGI. CDR3 sequence: CASSWRAYSPLHF. CDR3 nucleotide sequence: TGTGCCAGCAGTTGGCGGGCCTATTCACCCCTCCACTTT.

The rearrangement links TRBV6-2 or TRBV6-3 to TRBJ1-1; no firm D call. V dropped 4 bases and J dropped 9 bases, with 12 bases sitting between them. The CDR3 has 12 residues. Per the germline V gene, CDR1 is MNHEY and CDR2 is SVGEGT. The chain's CDR3 is CASSSATLKAFF. In DNA form, the CDR3 reads TGTGCCAGCAGTTCCGCAACCCTCAAAGCTTTCTTT.

The chain has TRBV2 and TRBJ2-5, with unresolved D. This CDR3 has 12 amino acids. Between the trimmed V and J ends, which lost 0 bases and 5 bases, there was a span of 4 bases. Germline V gives CDR1 SNHLY, CDR2 FYNNEI. CDR3 nucleotides: TGTGCCAGCAGTGAAGCGCCGGAGACCCAGTACTTC. Its protein is CASSEAPETQYF.

This clonotype was counted between two and nine times. The V call is TRBV6-1, the J call TRBJ2-3, with a possible D match to TRBD2 (5 bases). The germline CDR1 and CDR2 sequences are MNHNS and SASEGT. With 6 bases removed from V and 0 bases from J, the gap between germline ends came to 10 bases. This CDR3 is 14 amino acids long. This CDR3 is CASRMWTSTDTQYF. CDR3 nucleotides: TGTGCCAGCAGGATGTGGACTAGCACAGATACGCAGTATTTT.

The chain combines TRBV29-1 with TRBJ2-3, with 9 bases fitting TRBD2. The CDR3 extends over 15 amino acids. Trimming cost V 7 bases and J 4 bases; bases outside gene matches: 12. Per germline, CDR1 SQVTM and CDR2 ANQGSEA. CDR3 coding DNA: TGCAGCGCCTCCATGAGCGGGGGGCCCGCAGATACGCAGTATTTT. This gives the protein CSASMSGGPADTQYF.

In this sample, this clonotype turned up a few times. This rearrangement joins TRBV29-1 to TRBJ1-2; no clear D gene. The CDR3 contains 13 residues. Trimming left V 1 base short and J 5 bases short, with 11 bases between. Looked up from germline, CDR1 is SQVTM and CDR2 is ANQGSEA. The CDR3 here is CSVEVRSRYGYTF. In nucleotides, the CDR3 is TGCAGCGTTGAAGTAAGGTCAAGGTATGGCTACACCTTC.

This clonotype has a handful of counts. This sequence joins TRBV27 and TRBJ2-5; D is unresolved. The CDR3 totals 12 residues. Deletions cut 8 bases from V and 0 bases from J, with 7 bases between. CDR1 and CDR2 from the germline V gene are MNHEY and SMNVEV (reference sequence). The CDR3 region has the DNA TGTGCCAGCGGGAAGTACCAAGAGACCCAGTACTTC. Translated: CASGKYQETQYF.

The V call is TRBV5-1, the J call TRBJ2-1; TRBD2 is a possible D gene (5 bases). The CDR3 length is 15 residues. Trimming left V 0 bases short and J 7 bases short, with 14 bases between. Per germline, CDR1 SGHRS and CDR2 YFSETQ. The CDR3 reads CASSLGGPTGNEQFF. CDR3 DNA: TGCGCCAGCAGCTTGGGAGGGCCGACTGGGAATGAGCAGTTCTTC.

This clonotype was recorded at least ten times. The genes are TRBV3-1 and TRBJ2-3; 14 bases map to TRBD2. The CDR3 is made up of 15 amino acids. The germline V gene has CDR1 LGHDT and CDR2 YNNKEL (reference sequence). V was clipped by 4 bases and J by 4 bases; unmatched bases: 1. CDR3 in DNA: TGTGCCAGCAGCCGACTAGCGGGAGGGTCAGATACGCAGTATTTT. This codes for CASSRLAGGSDTQYF.

This rearrangement joins TRBV20-1 to TRBJ2-3; TRBD2 aligns across 10 bases. The J segment lost 0 bases and the V segment lost 2 bases, leaving 2 bases of the junction unmatched. The germline gives CDR1 DFQATT, CDR2 SNEGSKA (reference sequence). This CDR3 has 15 residues. The CDR3 region is CSARPTSGSTDTQYF. DNA for the CDR3: TGCAGTGCTAGACCGACTAGCGGGAGCACAGATACGCAGTATTTT.

This clonotype was found once. The V and J genes are TRBV5-5 and TRBJ2-6, with D unclear. This CDR3 comprises 15 residues. V shed 4 bases and J shed 4 bases, with 12 bases lying between them. Looked up from germline, CDR1 is SGHKS and CDR2 is YYEKEE (reference sequence). CDR3 nucleotide sequence: TGTGCCAGCAGCGGCCTATGGACGGGGGCCAACGTCCTGACTTTC. Its translation is CASSGLWTGANVLTF.

The chain has TRBV20-1 and TRBJ2-3; maybe TRBD1 (6 bases). CDR3 length: 15 amino acids. V was pared by 0 bases and J by 4 bases, with 14 bases between. Germline V gives CDR1 DFQATT, CDR2 SNEGSKA (reference sequence). The chain's CDR3 is CSARDWGLSADTQYF. CDR3 sequence (DNA): TGCAGTGCTAGAGACTGGGGGCTGAGCGCAGATACGCAGTATTTT.